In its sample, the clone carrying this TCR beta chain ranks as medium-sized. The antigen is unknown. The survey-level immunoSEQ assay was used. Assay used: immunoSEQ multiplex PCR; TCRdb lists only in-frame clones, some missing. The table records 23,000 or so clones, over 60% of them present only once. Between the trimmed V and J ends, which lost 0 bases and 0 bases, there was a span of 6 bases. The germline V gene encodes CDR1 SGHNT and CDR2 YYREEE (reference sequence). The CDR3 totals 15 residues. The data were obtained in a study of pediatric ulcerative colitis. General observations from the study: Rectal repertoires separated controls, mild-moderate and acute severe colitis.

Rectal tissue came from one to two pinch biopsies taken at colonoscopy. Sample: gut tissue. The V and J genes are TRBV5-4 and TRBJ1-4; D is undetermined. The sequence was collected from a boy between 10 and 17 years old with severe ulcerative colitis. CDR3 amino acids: CASSLGGATNEKLFF. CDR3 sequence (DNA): TGTGCCAGCAGCTTGGGGGGTGCAACTAATGAAAAACTGTTTTTT.